Each of the 31 T cell receptor beta chains below was sequenced from the same sample in a study of regulatory T cells in long-lasting Graves disease. The time point: persistent/refractory GD, antithyroid drugs over 5 years with positive TRAb. From RNA extracted from PBMCs, the TCR library was made. Construction of TCR beta libraries relied on iRepertoire HTBI primers and on Arm-PCR targeting CDR3 regions. Each CDR3 protein is one row after TCRdb ran MiXCR on the multiplex PCR reads. The sample shows about 460,000 distinct CDR3 sequences, 20% to 25% of them seen only once. The source material was peripheral blood mononuclear cells (PBMCs), sampled when the disease was refractory, from a patient treated with antithyroid drugs. The receptors derive from a female donor with Graves disease.

As regards this clonotype: This likely reflects a read error, since a far larger clone is one base away. This rearrangement joins TRBV7-2 to TRBJ1-2; possibly TRBD1 for D (5 bases). Germline CDR1 and CDR2: SGHTA and FQGNSA. The CDR3 consists of 15 residues. The CDR3 DNA reads TGTGCCAGCAGCTCCCTGGGGGAATCCAACTATGGCTGCACCTTC. Translating gives CASSSLGESNYGCTF.

The genes are TRBV5-5 and TRBJ1-1; no clear D gene. The CDR3 loop spans 15 amino acids. Germline values: CDR1 SGHKS, CDR2 YYEKEE (reference sequence). V was pared by 4 bases and J by 1 base, with 14 bases between. In nucleotides, the CDR3 is TGTGCCAGCAGCCGGGCCCTTCGAGAGAACACTGAAGCTTTCTTT. Protein product: CASSRALRENTEAFF.

This clonotype was detected many times. The chain couples TRBV2 to TRBJ1-2; 10 bases are shared with TRBD1. CDR1 SNHLY and CDR2 FYNNEI come from the germline V gene. CDR3 length equals 14 residues. V dropped 6 bases and J dropped 7; count of bases not matched to a gene: 8. CDR3 in amino acids: CASSRTGGYFGYTF. In DNA form, the CDR3 reads TGTGCCAGCAGCCGGACAGGGGGTTACTTTGGCTACACCTTC.

The DNA for the CDR3 is TGTGCCAGCAGCCCGGGGGGGTACGGAAACACCATATATTTT. It encodes CASSPGGYGNTIYF. The V call is TRBV11-2, the J call TRBJ1-3, with D perhaps matching TRBD1 (5 bases). CDR1 is SGHAT and CDR2 is FQNNGV in the germline V gene. The CDR3 sequence is 14 residues long. V was pared by 5 bases and J by 4 bases, with 12 bases between.

This clonotype was recorded a few times. This rearrangement joins TRBV6-1 to TRBJ1-1; tentative D call: TRBD1 (5 bases). With 7 bases removed from V and 1 base from J, the gap between germline ends came to 19 bases. CDR3 size: 16 residues. In germline, CDR1 is MNHNS, CDR2 SASEGT. This chain's CDR3 is CASNPARGPRNTEAFF. The CDR3 nucleotides are TGTGCCAGCAACCCGGCTAGGGGACCGCGGAACACTGAAGCTTTCTTT.

The rearrangement links TRBV2 to TRBJ2-3, with 11 bases aligning to TRBD1. From germline, CDR1 is SNHLY and CDR2 FYNNEI. This CDR3 spans 15 amino acids. Trimming took 5 bases from V and 6 from J; bases not matched to a gene: 7. The CDR3 nucleotides are TGTGCCAGCAGTTGGACAGGGGGCGAGGAGGATACGCAGTATTTT. This encodes CASSWTGGEEDTQYF.

This chain connects TRBV5-4 to TRBJ1-2, with 8 bases matching TRBD1. The ends lost 7 bases at V and 5 bases at J; junction bases unmatched: 19. Per the germline V gene, CDR1 is SGHNT and CDR2 is YYREEE (reference sequence). The CDR3 runs 17 residues. The CDR3 nucleotides read TGTGCCAGCGGAACCACGGGACAGGCCACTATGGGGTATGGCTACACCTTC. Amino acids: CASGTTGQATMGYGYTF.

This clonotype was counted many times. This chain uses TRBV19 with TRBJ2-7; a weak D match, TRBD2 (6 bases). The CDR3 contains 14 residues. Germline CDR1 is LNHDA and CDR2 is SQIVND (reference sequence). Between the trimmed V and J ends, which lost 2 bases and 0 bases, there was a span of 8 bases. CDR3 loop: CASSIFGSSYEQYF. The CDR3 nucleotides are TGTGCCAGTAGTATATTCGGGAGCTCCTACGAGCAGTACTTC. The full variable domain, completed using reference TRBV19 and TRBJ2-7, is DGGITQSPKYLFRKEGQNVTLSCEQNLNHDAMYWYRQDPGQGLRLIYYSQIVNDFQKGDIAEGYSVSREKKESFPLTVTSAQKNPTAFYLCASSIFGSSYEQYFGPGTRLTVT.

The V call is TRBV5-1, the J call TRBJ2-7; D remains ambiguous. V dropped 5 bases and J dropped 2 bases, with 17 bases sitting between them. The CDR3 contains 15 residues. Germline assignment: CDR1 SGHRS and CDR2 YFSETQ. The CDR3 sequence: CASRPRQDPPYEQYF. The CDR3 DNA is TGCGCCAGCAGGCCCCGGCAGGACCCACCCTACGAGCAGTACTTC.

This clonotype has just one count. The chain recombines TRBV2 with TRBJ2-7; 10 nucleotides agree with TRBD1. The CDR3 has 15 amino acids. CDR1 is SNHLY and CDR2 is FYNNEI in the germline V gene. V shed 6 bases, J shed 7 bases, and the junction held 12 bases outside the gene matches. The CDR3 DNA sequence: TGTGCCAGCAGCGAAACCGGGACAGGGGTCGGAGAGCAGTACTTC. Its translation is CASSETGTGVGEQYF.

In its sample, this clonotype was seen many times. The rearrangement uses TRBV20-1 and TRBJ2-5; D ambiguous. The CDR3 is made up of 11 amino acids. V dropped 2 bases and J dropped 2 bases, with 3 bases sitting between them. CDR1 DFQATT and CDR2 SNEGSKA come from the germline V gene (reference sequence). The CDR3 DNA reads as TGCAGTGCTAGACGGCAAGAGACCCAGTACTTC. Its protein is CSARRQETQYF.

V and J are TRBV7-9 and TRBJ1-5, with TRBD1 as a possible D gene (5 bases). V lost 1 base, J lost 5 bases, and 12 bases lay in between. The CDR3 is made up of 15 amino acids. Per germline, CDR1 SEHNR and CDR2 FQNEAQ (reference sequence). CDR3 in DNA: TGTGCCAGCAGCTTAGGCACAGGTATCCATCAGCCCCAGCATTTT. Its translation is CASSLGTGIHQPQHF. The variable domain in full, completed from reference TRBV7-9 and TRBJ1-5, reads DTGVSQNPRHKITKRGQNVTFRCDPISEHNRLYWYRQTLGQGPEFLTYFQNEAQLEKSRLLSDRFSAERPKGSFSTLEIQRTEQGDSAMYLCASSLGTGIHQPQHFGDGTRLSIL.

This clonotype was seen a handful of times. This chain connects TRBV5-1 to TRBJ1-2, with TRBD1 matching over 7 bases. Germline V gene data show CDR1 as SGHRS and CDR2 as YFSETQ. The CDR3 consists of 15 residues. The trim removed 10 bases at V and 1 base at J, leaving 13 bases unmatched. In nucleotides, the CDR3 is TGCGCCTGCGCCCCCTCGGGGACAGATAACTATGGCTACACCTTC. Translated: CACAPSGTDNYGYTF.

The DNA for the CDR3 is TGTGCCAGCAGCCCCAGCGAGTTTAGCACAGATACGCAGTATTTT. Protein: CASSPSEFSTDTQYF. J is TRBJ2-3 and V is TRBV7-9; D remains unclear. The V and J ends lost 5 bases and 0 bases respectively, with 12 bases between them. There are 15 residues in the CDR3. The V gene's germline CDR1 is SEHNR and CDR2 FQNEAQ (reference sequence).

J is TRBJ1-3 and V is TRBV10-3; D gene uncertain. The CDR3 covers 15 residues. V was clipped by 1 base and J by 0 bases, with 7 bases between them. Germline CDR1 is ENHRY and CDR2 is SYGVKD. The CDR3 sequence: CAISEFGSSGNTIYF. The CDR3 DNA is TGTGCCATCAGTGAGTTTGGCAGCTCTGGAAACACCATATATTTT.

The chain uses TRBV25-1 and TRBJ2-7; either TRBD1 or TRBD2 may supply D (5 bases each). Germline lookup yields CDR1 MGHDK and CDR2 SYGVNS. Trimming removed 6 bases from V and 7 bases from J, with 22 bases in between. The CDR3 totals 15 residues. CDR3 sequence: CASRPPAERGWEQYF. The CDR3, as DNA: TGTGCCAGCAGACCACCCGCGGAGAGGGGTTGGGAGCAGTACTTC.

This clonotype was counted only a few times. The rearrangement joins TRBV25-1 to TRBJ1-2, with TRBD1 as a possible D gene (5 bases). This CDR3 has 14 residues. The V gene lost 3 bases and the J gene lost 0 bases, with 8 bases spanning the gap. Per the germline V gene, CDR1 is MGHDK and CDR2 is SYGVNS. The CDR3: CASSERGPNYGYTF. The CDR3 DNA reads TGTGCCAGCAGTGAGAGGGGACCTAACTATGGCTACACCTTC.

In nucleotides, the CDR3 is TGTGCCAGCAGTACGTGGGGGTGGGCGGGCGAGCAGTACTTC. Protein product: CASSTWGWAGEQYF. This chain joins TRBV27 and TRBJ2-7; D is tentatively TRBD1 or TRBD2 (5 bases each). This CDR3 has 14 amino acids. Germline loops: CDR1 MNHEY, CDR2 SMNVEV (reference sequence). Between the trimmed V and J ends, which lost 5 bases and 6 bases, there was a span of 17 bases.

The chain links TRBV20-1 to TRBJ1-5, with TRBD1 identical over 11 bases. The V and J ends lost 1 base and 7 bases, in that order; junction bases with no gene match: 6. Germline values: CDR1 DFQATT, CDR2 SNEGSKA (reference sequence). The length of the CDR3 is 15 residues. The CDR3, as DNA: TGCAGTGCTAGAGCCAGGACAGGGGGCCGACAGCCCCAGCATTTT. It yields the protein CSARARTGGRQPQHF.

The rearrangement joins TRBV6-5 to TRBJ2-1; possible D gene TRBD2, 6 bases. This CDR3 spans 14 amino acids. The V gene's germline CDR1 is MNHEY and CDR2 SVGAGI. V lost 2 bases and J 13 bases, leaving 18 bases between the germline ends. The CDR3 DNA sequence: TGTGCCAGCAGTTACCCCCGTGATTGGGACTCACAGTTCTTC. Amino acids: CASSYPRDWDSQFF.

This chain joins TRBV7-3 and TRBJ1-6; D gene ambiguous. CDR3 length: 14 residues. CDR1 and CDR2 from the germline V gene are SGHTA and FQGTGA. Deletions cut 2 bases from V and 9 bases from J, with 11 bases between. The CDR3 bases are TGTGCCAGCAGCTTAGGAAACCTTGCTTCACCCCTCCACTTT. This codes for CASSLGNLASPLHF.

This clonotype was counted many times. The genes are TRBV20-1 and TRBJ1-5; no clear D. V shed 3 bases and J shed 4 bases, with 7 bases lying between them. This CDR3 comprises 12 residues. Germline V gene data show CDR1 as DFQATT and CDR2 as SNEGSKA (reference sequence). The CDR3 loop reads CSASDQNQPQHF. The CDR3 coding sequence is TGCAGTGCTAGTGATCAAAATCAGCCCCAGCATTTT.

Of note for this clonotype: A single base separates this from a much larger clone, so it may be a read error. J is TRBJ1-1 and V is TRBV6-1, with 9 bases aligning to TRBD1. Germline-derived CDR1 and CDR2 are MNHNS and SASEGT. With 3 bases clipped from V and 6 bases from J, the junction kept 5 bases outside the gene matches. The CDR3 is 14 amino acids. In DNA, the CDR3 is TGTGCCAGCAGTGAGACAGGGGGAAGTGCTGAAGCTTTCTTT. Translating gives CASSETGGSAEAFF.

This clonotype was counted ten times or more. The chain uses TRBV5-1 and TRBJ1-1; the D is unclear. This CDR3 is built from 13 residues. Per the germline V gene, CDR1 is SGHRS and CDR2 is YFSETQ. With 4 bases removed from V and 4 bases from J, the gap between germline ends came to 11 bases. CDR3 nucleotide sequence: TGCGCCAGCAGCAGCCTGAGCGGCACTGAAGCTTTCTTT. It encodes CASSSLSGTEAFF.

This clonotype was counted between two and nine times. V gene TRBV6-5 combines with J gene TRBJ2-7; D remains unclear. Germline V gives CDR1 MNHEY, CDR2 SVGAGI. The CDR3 totals 15 residues. Trimming left V 0 bases short and J 1 base short, with 10 bases between. CDR3 region: CASSYSSTGSYEQYF. CDR3 sequence (DNA): TGTGCCAGCAGTTACTCCTCCACGGGTTCCTACGAGCAGTACTTC.

This clonotype was seen at least ten times. V gene TRBV3-1 combines with J gene TRBJ1-1; tentative D call: TRBD1 (5 bases). V gave up 0 bases and J gave up 8 bases, with 7 bases separating them. Germline V gene data show CDR1 as LGHDT and CDR2 as YNNKEL (reference sequence). This CDR3 comprises 12 residues. The CDR3 region has the DNA TGTGCCAGCAGCCAAGATGGACAAGAAGCTTTCTTT. Translation: CASSQDGQEAFF.

This clonotype was seen many times. The chain employs TRBV28 and TRBJ1-2, with 8 nucleotides matching TRBD1. Germline CDR1 MDHEN, CDR2 SYDVKM. This CDR3 has 16 residues. V lost 2 bases and J lost 2; bases outside the gene matches: 7. The DNA for the CDR3 is TGTGCCAGCAGTTTACTCCAGGGGGCGACGAACTATGGCTACACCTTC. Amino acid sequence: CASSLLQGATNYGYTF.

The chain employs TRBV7-3 and TRBJ1-2, with 10 bases identical to TRBD1. Germline V gives CDR1 SGHTA, CDR2 FQGTGA. The V and J ends lost 0 bases and 4 bases, in that order; junction bases with no gene match: 14. CDR3 length equals 19 residues. The CDR3 coding sequence is TGTGCCAGCAGCTTAACTGGGGGGACAGGGGAACGGGCTTCCTATGGCTACACCTTC. Its protein is CASSLTGGTGERASYGYTF.

V gene TRBV30 combines with J gene TRBJ1-3, with 8 bases matching TRBD1. Losses at the gene ends were 3 bases for V and 7 bases for J; bases not matched to a gene: 8. CDR1 is GTSNPN and CDR2 is SVGIG in the germline V gene (reference sequence). The CDR3 runs to 14 residues. This CDR3 is CAWSRITGGNTIYF. DNA for the CDR3: TGTGCCTGGAGCCGAATTACAGGGGGGAACACCATATATTTT.

The chain is built from TRBV29-1 and TRBJ1-4; possibly TRBD1 for D (5 bases). V was pared by 7 bases and J by 7 bases, with 13 bases between. CDR1 SQVTM and CDR2 ANQGSEA come from the germline V gene. The CDR3 extends over 12 amino acids. The CDR3 here is CSATGGGEKLFF. CDR3 nucleotide sequence: TGCAGCGCCACGGGGGGGGGTGAAAAACTGTTTTTT.

In its sample, this clonotype was seen many times. V gene TRBV27 combines with J gene TRBJ1-1; 9 bases agree with TRBD1. CDR1 MNHEY and CDR2 SMNVEV come from the germline V gene (reference sequence). This CDR3 has 13 amino acids. The J segment lost 9 bases and the V segment lost 2 bases, leaving 4 bases of the junction unmatched. CDR3 loop: CASSLTGGVQAFF. CDR3 in DNA: TGTGCCAGCAGTTTAACAGGGGGCGTTCAAGCTTTCTTT.